Listed below are T cell receptor beta chains from one sample, sequenced in a study of CD8 T cells in Susac syndrome. TCRdb re-called the immunoSEQ multiplex PCR reads through MiXCR, storing one row per CDR3 protein. The data show about 150,000 distinct CDR3 sequences, approximately 93% seen once. Material: CD4+ T cells from PBMCs. All receptors come from a human donor with multiple sclerosis. The CDR3 runs from the conserved cysteine through the conserved F or W. Fields, in order: CDR3 length, J gene, V gene, CDR3 protein.

14 TRBJ2-7 TRBV5-1 CASSSSGTSYEQYF
14 TRBJ2-1 TRBV5-1 CASSLGSGNNEQFF
17 TRBJ2-2 TRBV19 CASRGWGGASNTGELFF
14 TRBJ2-2 TRBV2 CASSAGYNTGELFF
13 TRBJ2-5 TRBV24-1 CATSDFHQETQYF
14 TRBJ1-2 TRBV19 CASTPTGEVYGYTF
14 TRBJ1-1 TRBV7-2 CASSLDRVVTEAFF
15 TRBJ2-1 TRBV3-1 CASSPTGSSYNEQFF
13 TRBJ1-5 TRBV28 CASSLSPNQPQHF
13 TRBJ2-3 TRBV30 CAWRLAGAHTQYF
14 TRBJ2-2 TRBV4-2 CASSQPQNTGELFF
16 TRBJ2-7 TRBV20-1 CSASYPQTSGVYEQYF
17 TRBJ2-5 TRBV5-1 CASSLAGSSGRQETQYF
14 TRBJ1-4 TRBV12-3/TRBV12-4 CASSPGQGGEKLFF
15 TRBJ2-7 TRBV5-1 CASSPSGGASYEQYF
11 TRBJ1-2 TRBV7-2 CASTINYGYTF
14 TRBJ1-6 TRBV5-1 CASSRQGHNSPLHF
16 TRBJ2-1 TRBV19 CASSSRLAGGWYEQFF
16 TRBJ2-3 TRBV19 CASSPRASGRTDTQYF
14 TRBJ2-7 TRBV7-2 CASSLGLFSYEQYF
15 TRBJ2-1 TRBV12-3/TRBV12-4 CASKERESSYNEQFF
13 TRBJ1-1 TRBV3-1 CASSQDSGSEAFF
15 TRBJ1-4 TRBV27 CASARTPGVNEKLFF
12 TRBJ2-1 TRBV18 CASSPPNNEQFF
14 TRBJ2-7 TRBV28 CASTPSGITREQYF
16 TRBJ1-1 TRBV20-1 CSASIHGTAGNTEAFF
15 TRBJ2-1 TRBV5-4 CASTLSGNSYNEQFF
15 TRBJ2-5 TRBV19 CASSIRQNTGETQYF
14 TRBJ2-3 TRBV7-2 CASSSGQRGDTQYF
14 TRBJ2-6 TRBV7-2 CASSQTSGANVLTF
19 TRBJ2-5 TRBV7-2 CASNEVRTSGGPWQETQYF
12 TRBJ2-7 TRBV11-2 CASSLSGLEQYF
17 TRBJ1-2 TRBV3-1 CASSQDLAPMGGYGYTF
12 TRBJ1-5 TRBV12-3/TRBV12-4 CASSLALGPQHF
14 TRBJ1-2 TRBV5-6 CASSLGDSSYGYTF
17 TRBJ2-1 TRBV5-4 CASSSRLRAGTYNEQFF
14 TRBJ2-5 TRBV5-6 CASSSGRGGETQYF
16 TRBJ2-7 TRBV7-8 CASSLRGQGSSYEQYF
15 TRBJ2-3 TRBV3-1 CASSQDTGGGDTQYF
14 TRBJ2-7 TRBV28 CASSTGQGKGEQYF
16 TRBJ2-7 TRBV27 CASSSIPTYTQPEQYF
14 TRBJ2-5 TRBV29-1 CSALAGVYQETQYF
14 TRBJ1-3 TRBV5-1 CASSSGLVRNTIYF